This entry lists 19 T cell receptor beta chains sequenced from one sample in a study of regulatory T cells in long-lasting Graves disease. Specified time point: newly diagnosed GD, antithyroid drugs for less than 3 months. The TCR library was prepared using RNA isolated from PBMCs. According to the study, TCR beta libraries were built with iRepertoire HTBI primers and CDR3-region Arm-PCR. TCRdb fed the multiplex PCR reads into MiXCR, producing one record per CDR3 protein. This table holds 440,000 or so distinct CDR3 sequences, approximately 16% found once. The data also belong to a second study, concerning T cells in Graves' hyperthyroidism and ophthalmopathy.

The sequencing used peripheral blood mononuclear cells (PBMCs), collected at new diagnosis, from a patient treated with antithyroid drugs. The receptors come from a woman in her twenties or thirties with Graves disease.

The chain has TRBV3-1 and TRBJ2-7; 8 bases agree with TRBD2. CDR1 LGHDT and CDR2 YNNKEL come from the germline V gene (reference sequence). The CDR3 is 17 amino acids. V was pared by 2 bases and J by 5 bases, with 14 bases of the junction left unmatched. CDR3 in amino acids: CASSQIGSEAGENEQYF. The CDR3 coding sequence is TGTGCCAGCAGCCAAATCGGCAGCGAAGCGGGAGAAAACGAGCAGTACTTC.

DNA of the CDR3: TGTGCCAGCACCCCCCCAACAGGGGTCTCCTACAATGAGCAGTTCTTC. The encoded protein is CASTPPTGVSYNEQFF. The rearrangement joins TRBV6-1 to TRBJ2-1; TRBD1 matches 7 bases. This CDR3 has 16 amino acids. Germline V gene sequence: CDR1 MNHNS, CDR2 SASEGT. Unmatched junction bases numbered 9, after V lost 7 bases and J lost 0 bases.

Many counts were recorded for this clonotype. The chain recombines TRBV6-5 with TRBJ2-4, with 10 bases lining up with TRBD1. Germline CDR1 is MNHEY and CDR2 is SVGAGI. V lost 0 bases, J lost 0 bases, and 8 bases stayed unmatched. The CDR3 loop spans 19 amino acids. The CDR3, as DNA: TGTGCCAGCAGTTACTCGTTCGGGACAGGGGACCGAGCCAAAAACATTCAGTACTTC. It translates to CASSYSFGTGDRAKNIQYF.

This clonotype has ten or more counts. The CDR3 here is CAWSSGLAGGPGEQFF. CDR3 nucleotide sequence: TGTGCCTGGAGTTCGGGACTAGCGGGAGGGCCAGGTGAGCAGTTCTTC. The genes are TRBV30 and TRBJ2-1; 16 bases agree with TRBD2. CDR3 size: 16 residues. Looked up from germline, CDR1 is GTSNPN and CDR2 is SVGIG (reference sequence). J gave up 9 bases and V 2 bases, and 7 bases lay outside the gene matches.

CDR3 amino acids: CASSSGGGDGETQYF. The CDR3 region has the DNA TGTGCCAGCAGTTCCGGGGGGGGGGATGGGGAGACCCAGTACTTC. This rearrangement joins TRBV6-5 to TRBJ2-5; 8 bases are shared with TRBD2. The germline gives CDR1 MNHEY, CDR2 SVGAGI. Unmatched junction bases numbered 9, after V lost 4 bases and J lost 5 bases. CDR3 size: 15 residues.

CDR3 DNA sequence: TGTGCCAGTAGTCCTCGGACGTTCACCGGGGAGCTGTTTTTT. This translates into CASSPRTFTGELFF. The genes are TRBV19 and TRBJ2-2; unclear D gene. V shed 5 bases and J shed 4 bases, with 11 bases lying between them. The length of the CDR3 is 14 residues. Germline V lookup: CDR1 LNHDA, CDR2 SQIVND (reference sequence).

Concerning this clonotype itself: The junction shows a germline mismatch at one end, possibly a read error. CDR3 nucleotide sequence: TGCGCCAGCAGCTTGATGGGAAATCAGCCCCAGCATTTT. This encodes CASSLMGNQPQHF. The chain combines TRBV7-9 with TRBJ1-5; D remains ambiguous. Looked up from germline, CDR1 is SEHNR and CDR2 is FQNEAQ (reference sequence). The CDR3 is 13 residues long.

This clonotype was seen ten or more times. This chain joins TRBV12-3 or TRBV12-4 and TRBJ2-7; D unclear. The V end was cut by 3 bases, the J end by 3 bases, with 6 bases between. This CDR3 has 12 residues. The CDR3 here is CASSFHGYEQYF. The DNA for the CDR3 is TGTGCCAGCAGTTTTCACGGCTACGAGCAGTACTTC.

This chain links TRBV6-1 with TRBJ2-4; the D is unclear. Looked up from germline, CDR1 is MNHNS and CDR2 is SASEGT. This CDR3 region has 12 residues. Deletions cut 3 bases from V and 5 bases from J, with 5 bases between. The CDR3 spells CASSDTQNIQYF. The DNA of the CDR3 is TGTGCCAGCAGTGACACCCAAAACATTCAGTACTTC.

The chain recombines TRBV6-2 or TRBV6-3 with TRBJ1-1; D is ambiguous. Germline CDR1 is MNHEY and CDR2 is SVGEGT. V was pared by 6 bases and J by 1 base, with 12 bases between. The CDR3 has 14 residues. The CDR3 coding sequence is TGTGCCAGCAGCGGTACGCCTAAGAACACTGAAGCTTTCTTT. It yields the protein CASSGTPKNTEAFF.

This clonotype was detected ten times or more. The chain carries TRBV6-1 and TRBJ2-2; 8 bases line up with TRBD2. The CDR3 spans 15 residues. The germline gives CDR1 MNHNS, CDR2 SASEGT. Trimming cost V 5 bases and J 5 bases; bases outside gene matches: 7. The chain's CDR3 is CASSQTSVRTGELFF. CDR3 nucleotides: TGTGCCAGCAGTCAGACTAGCGTAAGAACCGGGGAGCTGTTTTTT.

On this clonotype itself: Since a much larger clone is just one base distant, this may be a read error. This rearrangement joins TRBV20-1 to TRBJ1-5; D may be TRBD1 (6 bases). Germline-derived CDR1 and CDR2 are DFQATT and SNEGSKA (reference sequence). The CDR3 length is 14 residues. The CDR3 loop reads CSARVTGGNQPPHF. The DNA of the CDR3 is TGCAGTGCTAGAGTTACCGGGGGCAATCAGCCCCCGCATTTT.

The V call is TRBV10-3, the J call TRBJ2-3; D is possibly TRBD2 (5 bases). V was shortened by 7 bases and J by 0 bases, with 11 bases between the two germline ends. Germline CDR1 ENHRY, CDR2 SYGVKD. CDR3 length equals 14 residues. The CDR3 sequence is CAITMSGSTDTQYF. As DNA, the CDR3 is TGTGCCATCACCATGAGCGGTAGCACAGATACGCAGTATTTT.

This clonotype was counted many times. One junction end does not reproduce the germline sequence, and a read error may be involved. The chain has TRBV20-1 and TRBJ2-7; a weak D match, TRBD1 (6 bases). This CDR3 comprises 16 residues. Looked up from germline, CDR1 is DFQATT and CDR2 is SNEGSKA (reference sequence). CDR3 residues: CSTRPGTGPAGGEQYF. The CDR3 bases are TGCAGTACTAGACCCGGAACAGGGCCGGCGGGCGGCGAGCAGTACTTC.

As for this clonotype: At one end the junction does not follow the germline gene, possibly because of a read error. The chain is built from TRBV5-1 and TRBJ2-5; 12 positions match TRBD2. Germline CDR1 SGHRS, CDR2 YFSETQ. CDR3 size: 16 residues. The CDR3 DNA reads as TGCGCCGGCAGCTACATGCTAGCGGGAGGGCAAGAGACCCAGTACTTC. This translates into CAGSYMLAGGQETQYF.

In its sample, this clonotype was seen many times. The chain combines TRBV20-1 with TRBJ2-1, with TRBD1 identical over 8 bases. V shed 5 bases, J shed 2 bases, and the junction held 2 bases outside the gene matches. From germline, CDR1 is DFQATT and CDR2 SNEGSKA (reference sequence). This CDR3 contains 13 residues. The CDR3 here is CSAGQGPYNEQFF. The CDR3 bases are TGCAGTGCTGGACAGGGCCCCTACAATGAGCAGTTCTTC.

In this sample, this clonotype turned up many times. CDR3 sequence (DNA): TGTGCCAGCAGCTTGCGGTGGACAGCTTATAGCAATCAGCCCCAGCATTTT. Protein: CASSLRWTAYSNQPQHF. The chain joins TRBV5-5 to TRBJ1-5; the D gene is possibly TRBD1 (6 bases). The ends were cut back, 1 base at V and 0 bases at J, with 14 bases in the middle. The CDR3 contains 17 residues. Germline-derived CDR1 and CDR2 are SGHKS and YYEKEE (reference sequence). The whole variable domain, filled in from reference TRBV5-5 and TRBJ1-5, reads DAGVTQSPTHLIKTRGQQVTLRCSPISGHKSVSWYQQVLGQGPQFIFQYYEKEERGRGNFPDRFSARQFPNYSSELNVNALLLGDSALYLCASSLRWTAYSNQPQHFGDGTRLSIL.

This clonotype was seen a handful of times. The chain has TRBV28 and TRBJ1-5; perhaps TRBD1 as D (5 bases). The V end lost 10 bases, the J end lost 2 bases, and 15 bases lay between the germline ends. This CDR3 comprises 14 residues. Germline loops: CDR1 MDHEN, CDR2 SYDVKM. The CDR3 loop is CATGALWGNQPQHF. The CDR3 region has the DNA TGTGCCACCGGGGCTCTCTGGGGCAATCAGCCCCAGCATTTT.

The chain employs TRBV28 and TRBJ2-7; D may be TRBD2 (5 bases). Trimming shortened V by 7 bases and J by 5 bases, and 9 bases separated the two germline ends. This CDR3 comprises 11 residues. Looked up from germline, CDR1 is MDHEN and CDR2 is SYDVKM. For the CDR3, the DNA is TGTGCCAGCACCACCGGGGACGAGCAGTACTTC. Translated: CASTTGDEQYF.